The rows below give T cell receptor beta chains drawn from one sample of a study of Ad26.COV2.S vaccination and SARS-CoV-2 variants. Assay used: immunoSEQ multiplex PCR; TCRdb lists only in-frame clones, some missing. The profile shows about 680,000 clones, 89% of them singletons. This material consisted of peripheral blood, taken in a trial of Ad26.COV2.S vaccine versus placebo. The receptors were sampled from a person between 18 and 65 years old who received the Ad26.COV2.S COVID-19 vaccine or a placebo. Each CDR3 is given with its conserved first and last residue. Fields, in order: J gene, V gene, D gene, clone size, CDR3 protein, CDR3 DNA. The D gene is left open where the match is weak. Some rows have no size entry. The others give once, few or many, or a class for an expanded clone.

j_gene: TRBJ2-7
v_gene: TRBV18
d_gene: -
abundance: -
CDR3aa: CASSTGRQRSSYEQYF
CDR3nt: TGTGCCAGCTCGACGGGAAGACAGAGGAGCTCCTACGAGCAGTACTTC

j_gene: TRBJ2-2
v_gene: TRBV10-3
d_gene: -
abundance: once
CDR3aa: CAISAAGGSNTGELFF
CDR3nt: TGTGCCATCAGTGCCGCAGGCGGGTCGAACACCGGGGAGCTGTTTTTT

j_gene: TRBJ2-7
v_gene: TRBV10-3
d_gene: TRBD2
abundance: few
CDR3aa: CAISTRTSPSGEQYF
CDR3nt: TGTGCCATCTCGACAAGGACTAGTCCCTCCGGGGAGCAGTACTTC

j_gene: TRBJ2-7
v_gene: TRBV10-3
d_gene: TRBD1
abundance: once
CDR3aa: CAIREGQGTFEEQYF
CDR3nt: TGTGCCATCAGGGAGGGACAGGGAACATTTGAAGAGCAGTACTTC

j_gene: TRBJ2-1
v_gene: TRBV6-6
d_gene: TRBD2
abundance: -
CDR3aa: CASSHTPGLAGGNSYNEQFF
CDR3nt: TGTGCCAGCAGTCACACCCCGGGACTAGCGGGGGGCAACTCCTACAATGAGCAGTTCTTC

j_gene: TRBJ1-5
v_gene: TRBV7-8
d_gene: TRBD1
abundance: once
CDR3aa: CASSLWGDRVPPQPQHF
CDR3nt: TGTGCCAGCAGCTTATGGGGGGACAGGGTCCCCCCTCAGCCCCAGCATTTT

j_gene: TRBJ2-2
v_gene: TRBV19
d_gene: TRBD2
abundance: -
CDR3aa: CASSTPGGNTGELFF
CDR3nt: TGTGCCAGTAGTACGCCGGGAGGTAACACCGGGGAGCTGTTTTTT

j_gene: TRBJ2-7
v_gene: TRBV7-9
d_gene: TRBD2
abundance: -
CDR3aa: CASSAYSGTSGYEQYF
CDR3nt: TGTGCCAGCAGCGCATACTCCGGGACTAGCGGCTACGAGCAGTACTTC

j_gene: TRBJ1-1
v_gene: TRBV20-1
d_gene: -
abundance: -
CDR3aa: CSASTLWQGMNTEAFF
CDR3nt: TGCAGTGCTAGTACCCTTTGGCAGGGAATGAACACTGAAGCTTTCTTT

j_gene: TRBJ1-3
v_gene: TRBV7-2
d_gene: TRBD1
abundance: -
CDR3aa: CASSPSIGQGVGTIYF
CDR3nt: TGTGCCAGCAGCCCTAGTATAGGACAGGGCGTGGGCACCATATATTTT

j_gene: TRBJ2-7
v_gene: TRBV9
d_gene: -
abundance: once
CDR3aa: CASSVEGLYEQYF
CDR3nt: TGTGCCAGCAGCGTAGAGGGCCTATACGAGCAGTACTTC

j_gene: TRBJ1-2
v_gene: TRBV19
d_gene: -
abundance: -
CDR3aa: CASSIEILGGRYGYTF
CDR3nt: TGTGCCAGTAGTATAGAAATTTTAGGAGGGCGCTATGGCTACACCTTC

j_gene: TRBJ1-5
v_gene: TRBV29-1
d_gene: TRBD1
abundance: -
CDR3aa: CSVVTGDGNQPQHF
CDR3nt: TGCAGCGTTGTGACAGGGGACGGCAATCAGCCCCAGCATTTT

j_gene: TRBJ1-4
v_gene: TRBV7-2
d_gene: TRBD1
abundance: -
CDR3aa: CASSKYPGQVINEKLFF
CDR3nt: TGTGCCAGCAGCAAATACCCGGGACAGGTGATAAATGAAAAACTGTTTTTT

j_gene: TRBJ2-3
v_gene: TRBV5-5
d_gene: TRBD2
abundance: -
CDR3aa: CASSYTSGRGDTQYF
CDR3nt: TGTGCCAGCAGTTACACTAGCGGGAGAGGTGATACGCAGTATTTT

j_gene: TRBJ1-5
v_gene: TRBV2
d_gene: -
abundance: -
CDR3aa: CASNARGGDQPQHF
CDR3nt: TGTGCCAGCAACGCCCGGGGGGGGGATCAGCCCCAGCATTTT

j_gene: TRBJ2-7
v_gene: TRBV3-1/TRBV3-2
d_gene: TRBD1
abundance: -
CDR3aa: CASSQEDRAARYF
CDR3nt: TGTGCCAGCAGCCAAGAGGACAGGGCCGCGCGGTACTTC

j_gene: TRBJ2-3
v_gene: TRBV10-3
d_gene: TRBD1
abundance: -
CDR3aa: CATTGGTDTQYF
CDR3nt: TGTGCCACCACAGGGGGCACAGATACGCAGTATTTT

j_gene: TRBJ2-4
v_gene: TRBV19
d_gene: TRBD2
abundance: -
CDR3aa: CASSPRGGSKSEVAKNIQYF
CDR3nt: TGTGCCAGTAGTCCCCGCGGGGGATCTAAGTCAGAGGTGGCCAAAAACATTCAGTACTTC

j_gene: TRBJ2-3
v_gene: TRBV7-2
d_gene: TRBD1
abundance: -
CDR3aa: CASSRDREDTQYF
CDR3nt: TGTGCCAGCAGCAGGGACAGGGAAGATACGCAGTATTTT

j_gene: TRBJ1-6
v_gene: TRBV6-5
d_gene: -
abundance: -
CDR3aa: CASISGQRNSPLHF
CDR3nt: TGTGCCAGCATCTCCGGACAGAGAAATTCACCCCTCCACTTT

j_gene: TRBJ2-2
v_gene: TRBV2
d_gene: -
abundance: -
CDR3aa: CASSESPGELFF
CDR3nt: TGTGCCAGCAGTGAATCGCCCGGGGAGCTGTTTTTT

j_gene: TRBJ2-7
v_gene: TRBV6-5
d_gene: -
abundance: -
CDR3aa: CASRRDSSYEQYF
CDR3nt: TGTGCCAGCAGGCGAGACAGTTCCTACGAGCAGTACTTC

j_gene: TRBJ2-7
v_gene: TRBV20-1
d_gene: TRBD2
abundance: -
CDR3aa: CSASGLAGRSRGDEQYF
CDR3nt: TGCAGTGCTAGTGGACTAGCAGGGAGATCACGGGGCGACGAGCAGTACTTC

j_gene: TRBJ2-1
v_gene: TRBV11-3
d_gene: -
abundance: -
CDR3aa: CASSLGGSNNEQFF
CDR3nt: TGTGCCAGCTCTTTGGGGGGCTCAAACAATGAGCAGTTCTTC

j_gene: TRBJ2-1
v_gene: TRBV6-5
d_gene: TRBD2
abundance: -
CDR3aa: CASKWTSGHEQFF
CDR3nt: TGTGCCAGCAAATGGACTAGCGGCCATGAGCAGTTCTTC

j_gene: TRBJ1-5
v_gene: TRBV6-6
d_gene: -
abundance: once
CDR3aa: CASSSALKNQPQHF
CDR3nt: TGTGCCAGCAGCTCCGCCCTCAAAAATCAGCCCCAGCATTTT

j_gene: TRBJ1-1
v_gene: TRBV27
d_gene: -
abundance: -
CDR3aa: CASIAGKAFF
CDR3nt: TGTGCCAGCATCGCGGGGAAAGCTTTCTTT

j_gene: TRBJ2-2
v_gene: TRBV19
d_gene: -
abundance: -
CDR3aa: CASSIVPSGHNTGELFF
CDR3nt: TGTGCCAGTAGTATAGTCCCCTCCGGACACAACACCGGGGAGCTGTTTTTT